This T cell receptor beta chain comes out of a study of regulatory T cells in long-lasting Graves disease. V was clipped by 4 bases and J by 0 bases; unmatched bases: 6. The CDR3 extends over 16 amino acids. Time point described: newly diagnosed GD, antithyroid drugs for less than 3 months. PBMCs were the source of the RNA used for TCR sequencing. This clonotype was counted at least ten times. Investigators prepared the TCR beta libraries by applying iRepertoire HTBI primers and Arm-PCR of CDR3 regions. A single record per CDR3 protein comes from TCRdb applying MiXCR to the multiplex PCR reads. The sample contains 450,000 to 600,000 distinct CDR3 sequences, approximately 13% of which appear only once. The data also belong to a second study, concerning T cells in Graves' hyperthyroidism and ophthalmopathy. That publication notes: Clinical symptoms, serum thyroxine and TRAb, thyroid ultrasound and orbital computed tomography together formed the diagnostic basis. Separating ophthalmopathy from stable hyperthyroidism was achieved by a 13 V-J model.

This specimen was peripheral blood mononuclear cells (PBMCs), taken at new diagnosis, from a patient treated with antithyroid drugs. This receptor was taken from a young man with Graves disease. The chain carries TRBV12-3 or TRBV12-4 and TRBJ2-7, with 10 bases that match TRBD2. The CDR3 loop reads CASSSSGGLSSYEQYF. Here the CDR3 DNA reads TGTGCCAGCAGTTCTAGCGGGGGTTTAAGCTCCTACGAGCAGTACTTC.